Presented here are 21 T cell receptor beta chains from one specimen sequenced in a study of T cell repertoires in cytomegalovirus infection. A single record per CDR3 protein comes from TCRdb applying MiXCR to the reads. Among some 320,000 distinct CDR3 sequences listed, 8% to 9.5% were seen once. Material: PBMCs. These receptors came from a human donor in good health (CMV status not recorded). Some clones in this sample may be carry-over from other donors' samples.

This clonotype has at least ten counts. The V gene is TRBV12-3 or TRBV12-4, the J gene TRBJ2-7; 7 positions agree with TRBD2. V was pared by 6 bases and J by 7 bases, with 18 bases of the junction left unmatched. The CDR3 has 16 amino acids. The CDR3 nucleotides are TGTGCCAGCAGCCCAAATGGGAGGGGTATAGTGGGGGAGCAGTACTTC. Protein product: CASSPNGRGIVGEQYF.

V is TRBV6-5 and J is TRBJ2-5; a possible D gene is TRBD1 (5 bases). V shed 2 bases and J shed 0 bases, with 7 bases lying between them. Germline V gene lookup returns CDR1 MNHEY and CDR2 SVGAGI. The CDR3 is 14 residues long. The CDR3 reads CASSYDRDQETQYF. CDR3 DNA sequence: TGTGCCAGCAGTTACGACAGAGACCAAGAGACCCAGTACTTC.

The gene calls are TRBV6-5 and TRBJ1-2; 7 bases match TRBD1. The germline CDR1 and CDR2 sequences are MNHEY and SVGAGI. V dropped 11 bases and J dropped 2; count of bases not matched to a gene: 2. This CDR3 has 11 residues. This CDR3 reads CAVQGNYGYTF. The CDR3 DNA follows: TGTGCCGTACAGGGGAACTATGGCTACACCTTC.

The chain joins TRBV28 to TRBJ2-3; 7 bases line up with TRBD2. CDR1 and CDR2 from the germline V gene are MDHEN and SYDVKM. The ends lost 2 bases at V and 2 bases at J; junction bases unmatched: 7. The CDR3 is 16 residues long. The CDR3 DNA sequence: TGTGCCAGCAGTTTAGCCGCTCTAGCGGACACAGATACGCAGTATTTT. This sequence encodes CASSLAALADTDTQYF.

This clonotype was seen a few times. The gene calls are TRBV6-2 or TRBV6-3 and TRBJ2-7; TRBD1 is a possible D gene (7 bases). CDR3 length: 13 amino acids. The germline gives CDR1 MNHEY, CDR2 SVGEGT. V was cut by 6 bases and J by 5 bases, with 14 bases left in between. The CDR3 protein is CASRSGGSNEQYF. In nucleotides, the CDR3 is TGTGCCAGCAGGTCAGGGGGGTCCAACGAGCAGTACTTC.

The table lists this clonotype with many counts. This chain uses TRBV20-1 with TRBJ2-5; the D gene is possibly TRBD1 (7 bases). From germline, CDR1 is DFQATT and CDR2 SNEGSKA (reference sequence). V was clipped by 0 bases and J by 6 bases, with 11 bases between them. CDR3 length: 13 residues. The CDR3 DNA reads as TGCAGTGCTAGAGATCCAGGGGGGCAGACCCAGTACTTC. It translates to CSARDPGGQTQYF.

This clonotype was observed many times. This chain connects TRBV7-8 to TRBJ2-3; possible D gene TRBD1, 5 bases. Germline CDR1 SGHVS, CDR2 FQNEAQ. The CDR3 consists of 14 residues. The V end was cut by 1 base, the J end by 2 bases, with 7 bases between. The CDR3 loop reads CASSLDRNTDTQYF. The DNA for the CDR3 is TGTGCCAGCAGCTTAGACAGGAACACAGATACGCAGTATTTT.

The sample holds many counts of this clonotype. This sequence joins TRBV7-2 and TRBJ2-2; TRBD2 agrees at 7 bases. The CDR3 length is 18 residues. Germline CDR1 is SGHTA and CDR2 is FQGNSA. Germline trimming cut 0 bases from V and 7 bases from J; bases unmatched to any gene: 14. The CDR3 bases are TGTGCCAGCAGCTTAGCTGGAATGGCGGGAGTGAGTGGCGGGGAGCTGTTTTTT. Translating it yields CASSLAGMAGVSGGELFF.

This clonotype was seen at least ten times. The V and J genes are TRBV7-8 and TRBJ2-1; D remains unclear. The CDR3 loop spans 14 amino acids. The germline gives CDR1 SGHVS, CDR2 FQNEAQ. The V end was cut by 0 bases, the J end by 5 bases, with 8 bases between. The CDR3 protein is CASSLARLNNEQFF. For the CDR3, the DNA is TGTGCCAGCAGCTTAGCGCGTCTTAACAATGAGCAGTTCTTC.

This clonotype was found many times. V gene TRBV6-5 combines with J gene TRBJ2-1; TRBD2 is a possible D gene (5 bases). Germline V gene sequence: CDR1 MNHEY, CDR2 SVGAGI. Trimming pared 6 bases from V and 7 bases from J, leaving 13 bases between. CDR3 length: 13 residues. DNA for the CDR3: TGTGCCAGCAGAGAAAGCGGACGTAATGAGCAGTTCTTC. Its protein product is CASRESGRNEQFF.

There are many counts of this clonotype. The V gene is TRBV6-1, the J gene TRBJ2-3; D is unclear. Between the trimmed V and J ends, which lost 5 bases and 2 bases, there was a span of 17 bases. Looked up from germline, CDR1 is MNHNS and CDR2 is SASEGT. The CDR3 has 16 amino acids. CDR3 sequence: CASSNQAGSITDTQYF. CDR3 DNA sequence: TGTGCCAGCAGTAACCAGGCAGGCTCTATCACAGATACGCAGTATTTT.

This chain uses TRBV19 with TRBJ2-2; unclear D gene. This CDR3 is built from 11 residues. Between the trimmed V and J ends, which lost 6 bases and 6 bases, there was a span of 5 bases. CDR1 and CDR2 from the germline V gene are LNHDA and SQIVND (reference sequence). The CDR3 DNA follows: TGTGCCAGTAGGTTGGCCGGGGAGCTGTTTTTT. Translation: CASRLAGELFF.

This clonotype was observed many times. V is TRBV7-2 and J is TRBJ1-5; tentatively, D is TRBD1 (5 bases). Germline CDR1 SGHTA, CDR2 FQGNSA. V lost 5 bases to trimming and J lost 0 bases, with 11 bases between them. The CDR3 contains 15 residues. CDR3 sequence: CASSMGRNSNQPQHF. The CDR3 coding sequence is TGTGCCAGCAGCATGGGACGGAATAGCAATCAGCCCCAGCATTTT.

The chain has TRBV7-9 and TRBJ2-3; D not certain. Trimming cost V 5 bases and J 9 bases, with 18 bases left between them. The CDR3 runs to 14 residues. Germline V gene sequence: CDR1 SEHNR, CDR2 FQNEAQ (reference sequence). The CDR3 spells CASSGSRPPGTQYF. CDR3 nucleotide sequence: TGTGCCAGCAGCGGGTCTCGCCCCCCTGGCACGCAGTATTTT.

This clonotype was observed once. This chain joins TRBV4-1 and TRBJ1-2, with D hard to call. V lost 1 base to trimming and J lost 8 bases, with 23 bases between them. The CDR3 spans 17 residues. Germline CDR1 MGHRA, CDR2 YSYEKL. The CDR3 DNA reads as TGCGCCAGCAGCCAAGGCGGTAGGAATCCAAGAGGATACGGCTACACCTTC. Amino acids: CASSQGGRNPRGYGYTF.

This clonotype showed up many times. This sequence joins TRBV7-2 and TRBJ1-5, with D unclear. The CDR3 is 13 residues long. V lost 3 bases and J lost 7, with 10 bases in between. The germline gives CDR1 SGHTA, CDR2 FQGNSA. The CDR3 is CASSFRGFQPQHF. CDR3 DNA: TGTGCCAGCAGCTTTAGAGGGTTCCAGCCCCAGCATTTT.

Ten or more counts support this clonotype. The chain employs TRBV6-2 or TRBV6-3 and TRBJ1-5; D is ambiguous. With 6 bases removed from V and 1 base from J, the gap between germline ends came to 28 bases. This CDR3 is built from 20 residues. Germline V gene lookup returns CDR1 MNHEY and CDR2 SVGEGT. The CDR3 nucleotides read TGTGCCAGCAGGACCCTCGGGCCCGGCCAAGCTGGGAGAAGCAATCAGCCCCAGCATTTT. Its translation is CASRTLGPGQAGRSNQPQHF.

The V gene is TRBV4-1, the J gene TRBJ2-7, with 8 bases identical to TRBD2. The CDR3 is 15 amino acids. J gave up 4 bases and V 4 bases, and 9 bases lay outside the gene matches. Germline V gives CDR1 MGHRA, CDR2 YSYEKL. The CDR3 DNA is TGCGCCAGCAGCCGGGAAGCGGGAGACCGGTACGAGCAGTACTTC. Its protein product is CASSREAGDRYEQYF.

DNA for the CDR3: TGTGCCAGCAGTTACTCTCGACCCGAGAACACTGAAGCTTTCTTT. Translating gives CASSYSRPENTEAFF. V is TRBV6-2 or TRBV6-3 and J is TRBJ1-1; D is unclear. V lost 0 bases and J lost 1, with 9 bases in between. The CDR3 runs to 15 residues. The germline gives CDR1 MNHEY, CDR2 SVGEGT.

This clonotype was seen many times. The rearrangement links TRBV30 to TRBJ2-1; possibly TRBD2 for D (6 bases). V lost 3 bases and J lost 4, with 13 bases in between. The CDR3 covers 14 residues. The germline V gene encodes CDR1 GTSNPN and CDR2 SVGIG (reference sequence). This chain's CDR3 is CAWSEASEYNEQFF. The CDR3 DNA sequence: TGTGCCTGGAGCGAGGCTAGCGAGTACAATGAGCAGTTCTTC.

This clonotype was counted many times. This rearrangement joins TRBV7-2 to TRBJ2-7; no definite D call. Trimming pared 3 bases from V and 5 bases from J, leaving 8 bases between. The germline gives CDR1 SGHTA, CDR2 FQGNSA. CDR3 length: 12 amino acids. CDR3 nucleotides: TGTGCCAGCAGCTTCTTTCAGGACGAGCAGTACTTC. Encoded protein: CASSFFQDEQYF.